The 4 T cell receptor beta chains listed next were all sequenced from one sample in a study of cytomegalovirus exposure and HLA in healthy donors (dated by TCRdb to the late 2010s). Library preparation was by the immunoSEQ multiplex PCR assay. For the multiplex PCR, a mixture combining 60 forward primers for TCR Vbeta segments and 13 reverse primers for TCR Jbeta segments was used. The table comes from immuneACCESS by way of TCRdb, which keeps in-frame sequences with V and J called. Part of the clones is missing from these tables; in studies checked, under half for an unresolved V gene and the rest for unknown reasons. Across this sample there are fewer than 150,000 clones, with about 74% seen only once. Almost 6% of the sample belongs to the ten largest clones. The specimen sequenced was PBMCs. Receptors originate from a woman aged 45-65 years in good health and CMV-seropositive.

This clone came up a few times. The chain combines TRBV12-5 with TRBJ1-5; D remains ambiguous. Germline V gene data show CDR1 as LGHNT and CDR2 as FRNRAP. Trimming pared 4 bases from V and 1 base from J, leaving 14 bases between. The CDR3 spans 16 residues. This CDR3 is CASGSDASGSNQPQHF. Written as DNA, the CDR3 is TGTGCTAGTGGTTCGGACGCTTCGGGGAGCAATCAGCCCCAGCATTTT.

This chain joins TRBV5-1 and TRBJ2-3; 10 positions match TRBD2. There are 14 residues in the CDR3. Trimming took 3 bases from V and 11 from J; bases not matched to a gene: 9. CDR1 and CDR2 from the germline V gene are SGHRS and YFSETQ. The DNA of the CDR3 is TGCGCCAGCAGCTCCCTAGCTAGCGGGGGAGGGCAGTATTTT. Translated, it gives CASSSLASGGGQYF.

The CDR3 region is CASGFQRDTQYF. The DNA of the CDR3 is TGTGCCAGCGGGTTCCAGCGGGATACGCAGTATTTT. This rearrangement joins TRBV7-2 to TRBJ2-3; perhaps TRBD2 as D (5 bases). The V end lost 8 bases, the J end lost 6 bases, and 12 bases lay between the germline ends. The germline CDR1 and CDR2 sequences are SGHTA and FQGNSA. The CDR3 sequence is 12 residues long.

This chain links TRBV19 with TRBJ2-2; TRBD2 aligns across 7 bases. This CDR3 comprises 14 residues. V gave up 6 bases and J gave up 1 base; unmatched junction bases: 2. Germline values: CDR1 LNHDA, CDR2 SQIVND (reference sequence). DNA for the CDR3: TGTGCCAGTAGCCAGCGGGGGAACACCGGGGAGCTGTTTTTT. Translating it yields CASSQRGNTGELFF.